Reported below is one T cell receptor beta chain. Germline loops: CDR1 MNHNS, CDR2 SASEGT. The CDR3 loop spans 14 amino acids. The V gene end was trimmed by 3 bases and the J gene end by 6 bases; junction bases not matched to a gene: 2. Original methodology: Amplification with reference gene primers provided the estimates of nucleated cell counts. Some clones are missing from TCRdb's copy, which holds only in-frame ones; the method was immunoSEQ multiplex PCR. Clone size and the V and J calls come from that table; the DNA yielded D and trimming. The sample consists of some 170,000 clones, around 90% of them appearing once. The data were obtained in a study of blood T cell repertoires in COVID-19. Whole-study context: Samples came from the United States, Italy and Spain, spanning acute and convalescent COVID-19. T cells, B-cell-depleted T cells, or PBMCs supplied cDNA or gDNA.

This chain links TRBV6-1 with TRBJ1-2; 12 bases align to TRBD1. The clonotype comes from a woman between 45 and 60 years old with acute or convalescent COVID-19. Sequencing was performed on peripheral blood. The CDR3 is CASSEGQGANGYTF. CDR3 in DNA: TGTGCCAGCAGTGAGGGACAGGGGGCGAATGGCTACACCTTC.